Shown below are 15 T cell receptor beta chains from a single sample sequenced in a study of blood T cell repertoires in COVID-19. Generated by immunoSEQ multiplex PCR, the TCRdb table keeps only in-frame clones and is missing some. The sample lists 650,000 to 800,000 clones, approximately 90% occurring once. Sequenced input: peripheral blood. These receptor sequences come from a woman younger than 35 with acute or convalescent COVID-19.

As for this clone: In the same sample, other DNA sequences code for this CDR3. The chain couples TRBV12-3 or TRBV12-4 to TRBJ2-3; perhaps TRBD2 as D (5 bases). CDR3 length: 12 residues. V lost 3 bases to trimming and J lost 6 bases, with 7 bases between them. Here the CDR3 reads CASSLRADTQYF. Written as DNA, the CDR3 is TGTGCCAGCAGTTTGCGGGCGGATACGCAGTATTTT.

The sample holds one count of this clone. J is TRBJ1-6 and V is TRBV19; the match to TRBD1 covers 7 bases. V lost 5 bases, J lost 7 bases, and 8 bases stayed unmatched. The CDR3 is 15 amino acids. The germline V gene encodes CDR1 LNHDA and CDR2 SQIVND (reference sequence). The CDR3 region is CASSPLDRANSPLHF. As DNA, the CDR3 is TGTGCCAGTAGTCCGCTCGACAGGGCCAATTCACCCCTCCACTTT.

The chain employs TRBV2 and TRBJ1-2, with 8 bases lining up with TRBD1. V lost 10 bases and J lost 0; bases outside the gene matches: 16. Germline assignment: CDR1 SNHLY and CDR2 FYNNEI. The CDR3 runs to 17 residues. The CDR3 is CATEDRAFGPANYGYTF. CDR3 nucleotide sequence: TGTGCCACAGAGGACAGGGCTTTTGGCCCCGCTAACTATGGCTACACCTTC.

This chain uses TRBV28 with TRBJ1-2, with D maybe TRBD1 (5 bases). CDR3 size: 14 residues. CDR1 and CDR2 (germline): MDHEN, SYDVKM. Trimming removed 6 bases from V and 2 bases from J, with 13 bases in between. CDR3 in DNA: TGTGCCAGCAGGGATTTGACAGAGAACTATGGCTACACCTTC. Its protein product is CASRDLTENYGYTF.

The chain links TRBV9 to TRBJ1-1; D gene unclear. Germline V gene sequence: CDR1 SGDLS, CDR2 YYNGEE. The V and J ends lost 4 bases and 0 bases respectively, with 13 bases between them. The CDR3 runs 15 residues. The CDR3 reads CASSPSGLLNTEAFF. CDR3 coding DNA: TGTGCCAGCAGCCCAAGTGGACTGCTGAACACTGAAGCTTTCTTT.

Only one count was recorded for this clone. This chain links TRBV5-1 with TRBJ1-1; perhaps TRBD1 as D (5 bases). Germline values: CDR1 SGHRS, CDR2 YFSETQ. The CDR3 length is 15 residues. V lost 0 bases and J lost 5, with 14 bases in between. This CDR3 is CASSLEGLGRTEAFF. The CDR3 coding sequence is TGCGCCAGCAGCTTGGAGGGGTTAGGGAGGACTGAAGCTTTCTTT.

V is TRBV5-4 and J is TRBJ2-1; 7 bases agree with TRBD1. Germline trimming cut 4 bases from V and 13 bases from J; bases unmatched to any gene: 8. The CDR3 is made up of 12 amino acids. Germline V CDR1 and CDR2: SGHNT, YYREEE (reference sequence). CDR3 loop: CASSGLQGNQFF. The CDR3 coding sequence is TGTGCCAGCAGCGGCCTACAGGGGAACCAGTTCTTC. Supplemented by reference TRBV5-4 and TRBJ2-1, the full variable domain reads ETGVTQSPTHLIKTRGQQVTLRCSSQSGHNTVSWYQQALGQGPQFIFQYYREEENGRGNFPPRFSGLQFPNYSSELNVNALELDDSALYLCASSGLQGNQFFGPGTRLTVL.

The chain is built from TRBV6-6 and TRBJ1-2, with no clear D. The germline V gene encodes CDR1 MNHNY and CDR2 SVGAGI (reference sequence). V was trimmed by 2 bases and J by 0 bases, leaving 10 bases between them. The CDR3 runs 15 residues. CDR3 sequence (DNA): TGTGCCAGCAGTTACGGGCAGGCCTCTAACTATGGCTACACCTTC. Translation gives CASSYGQASNYGYTF.

The chain combines TRBV5-1 with TRBJ2-6, with 8 bases fitting TRBD1. The junction had 5 bases not matched to a gene; V was cut back by 0 bases and J by 3 bases. The CDR3 length is 17 residues. CDR1 and CDR2 from the germline V gene are SGHRS and YFSETQ. The CDR3 protein is CASSLATTGGGANVLTF. CDR3 bases: TGCGCCAGCAGCTTGGCAACTACAGGGGGTGGGGCCAACGTCCTGACTTTC.

The chain has TRBV4-3 and TRBJ1-2, with a weak D call TRBD1 (5 bases). This CDR3 is built from 16 residues. V was shortened by 3 bases and J by 5 bases, with 19 bases between the two germline ends. The germline CDR1 and CDR2 sequences are LGHNA and YSLEER. As DNA, the CDR3 is TGCGCCAGCAGCCAGGGCGGTTTGGGGGGGGAATATGGCTACACCTTC. Translation gives CASSQGGLGGEYGYTF.

Worth noting for this clone: Other DNA sequences in the sample encode the same CDR3. The chain recombines TRBV28 with TRBJ1-2; D possibly corresponds to TRBD1 (6 bases). The germline gives CDR1 MDHEN, CDR2 SYDVKM. This CDR3 has 15 residues. With 8 bases removed from V and 4 bases from J, the gap between germline ends came to 20 bases. This CDR3 is CASSSEGGAGYGYTF. The CDR3 DNA reads TGTGCCAGCTCCTCCGAGGGGGGGGCTGGCTATGGCTACACCTTC.

The gene calls are TRBV4-1 and TRBJ2-2, with D unclear. The CDR3 has 16 amino acids. CDR1 MGHRA and CDR2 YSYEKL come from the germline V gene. Trimming pared 1 base from V and 8 bases from J, leaving 17 bases between. The CDR3 DNA reads TGCGCCAGCAGCCAAGCACGATTATCGGGTGTTGGGGAGCTGTTTTTT. It yields the protein CASSQARLSGVGELFF.

The chain is built from TRBV2 and TRBJ2-1; D ambiguous. The germline V gene has CDR1 SNHLY and CDR2 FYNNEI. Trimming pared 3 bases from V and 0 bases from J, leaving 9 bases between. The CDR3 is made up of 15 amino acids. The CDR3 DNA is TGTGCCAGCAGTGAGAGGCGTAGCTCCTACAATGAGCAGTTCTTC. This codes for CASSERRSSYNEQFF.

V usage is TRBV6-5 and J usage is TRBJ1-2; a weak D match, TRBD1 (5 bases). Trimming cost V 1 base and J 6 bases, with 6 bases left between them. The CDR3 contains 12 residues. The germline V gene has CDR1 MNHEY and CDR2 SVGAGI. The CDR3 region is CASSYWGDGYTF. For the CDR3, the DNA is TGTGCCAGCAGTTACTGGGGGGATGGCTACACCTTC.

This clone was seen a single time. V gene TRBV12-3 or TRBV12-4 combines with J gene TRBJ1-1; D remains ambiguous. V lost 3 bases and J lost 9, with 8 bases in between. This CDR3 has 11 residues. CDR3 protein: CASSFGGKAFF. For the CDR3, the DNA is TGTGCCAGCAGTTTTGGCGGAAAAGCTTTCTTT.